This T cell receptor (beta chain) came from a study of PD-1 blockade in mismatch repair-deficient tumors (dated by TCRdb to 2017 to 2019). About the investigation overall: Between late 2013 and late 2016, the trial enrolled roughly 86 consecutive patients with 11 to 12 types of mismatch repair-deficient cancer, all of whom had received prior treatment and were progressing. Deep sequencing of TCR CDR3 regions was used to track tumor-associated T cell clones in peripheral blood of patients responding to PD-1 blockade.

Summary of the overall study and its limitations: Tumor-resident clones, often undetectable in blood before treatment, expanded rapidly after pembrolizumab and then contracted, generally before radiologic responses. Three of seven peptides elicited clonal expansion, yielding approximately 150 unique blood TCRs, about 7 also found in tumor; all positive peptides derived from frameshift mutations.

Regarding this clone: The clone's antigen remains unknown. There are no base qualities to consult, and no much larger clone falls within one base.

The trim is 6 bases for V and 0 bases for J, with a gap of 12 bases between the germline ends. Taken from cysteine to phenylalanine, the CDR3 has 16 residues. Only CDR3 DNA is held: 48 bases, read in frame from base 1. As encoded in the germline V gene, CDR1 is MDHEN while CDR2 is SYDVKM. The library was built by means of the immunoSEQ multiplex PCR assay. Under the source paper's analysis protocol: A clone was classified as neoantigen-specific if the clone expanded significantly in response to the relevant peptide and did not expand significantly in response to any other peptide tested. As stored in TCRdb, this immuneACCESS dataset retains in-frame rearrangements with V and J assigned. A fraction of the clones does not appear; measured against another copy, unresolved V genes explain less than half of the discrepancy, and the remainder lacks a known reason. That table gives V, J and clone size, and the DNA gave D and trimming. Within this sample are over 11,000 clones, with 86% of them counted one time only. The ten largest clones take up approximately 10% of the sample.

The time point label on this specimen signifies: identical approximately 11-day culture without peptide (control). Mismatch repair deficiency was established in every enrolled patient by polymerase chain reaction or immunohistochemistry. A few patients who responded to pembrolizumab therapy underwent TCR sequencing. About 7 ELISpot-reactive candidate neoantigen peptides were each used in an approximately 11-day in vitro stimulation before TCR sequencing. A control culture without peptide was run identically and served as baseline for clone fold-change calculations. The phase II trial prospectively tested pembrolizumab PD-1 blockade in advanced mismatch repair-deficient cancers regardless of tissue of origin.

The sequencing used cells cultured in vitro, collected from a patient treated with pembrolizumab. This sequence was found in an adult with mismatch repair-deficient cancer. The rearrangement joined TRBV28 to TRBJ2-6, and perhaps TRBD1 as D gene, on 6 matching bases. This receptor has the CDR3 CASRPGHRSGANVLTF. The DNA is as follows: TGTGCCAGCAGGCCGGGACACCGCTCTGGGGCCAACGTCCTGACTTTC.